Included here is one TCR beta chain sequence, with context. An input of 0.5 to 1 ug of RNA was subjected to reverse transcription using random hexamers. TCRdb reprocessed the immunoSEQ multiplex PCR reads with MiXCR, giving one entry per CDR3 protein. The sample shows tens of thousands of distinct CDR3 sequences, around 95% of them seen only once. This entry comes from a study of CD8 T cells in Susac syndrome. The CDR3 spans 15 residues. V lost 0 bases and J lost 4, with 12 bases in between. The germline CDR1 and CDR2 sequences are MGHRA and YSYEKL. The CD8+ and CD4+ T cells were negatively isolated, with the TEMRA cells enriched by FACS.

The chain uses TRBV4-1 and TRBJ1-1; D may be TRBD1 (5 bases). The sequence was collected from a human donor with Susac syndrome. The sequenced material came from CD8+ T cells from PBMCs. The CDR3 sequence: CASSQESTVGTEAFF. Written as DNA, the CDR3 is TGCGCCAGCAGCCAAGAGTCGACAGTGGGCACTGAAGCTTTCTTT.